These 30 T cell receptor beta chains were sequenced from one sample in a study of breast tumors, draining lymph nodes, adjacent tissues. In TCRdb, the multiplex PCR reads were re-called with MiXCR into one record per CDR3 protein. The sample gives some 22,000 distinct CDR3 sequences, around 41% of which show up once; less than 25% is in the top ten. The material sequenced was breast tumor tissue. These receptors were taken from a female donor with breast cancer. Some clones in this sample may be carry-over from other donors' samples.

At least ten counts were recorded for this clonotype. This chain connects TRBV7-9 to TRBJ1-2; TRBD1 agrees at 7 bases. J gave up 6 bases and V 1 base, and 2 bases lay outside the gene matches. Germline CDR1 and CDR2: SEHNR and FQNEAQ (reference sequence). CDR3 length: 13 residues. The CDR3 DNA follows: TGTGCCAGCAGCTTAGGTGGGACAGATGGCTACACCTTC. It translates to CASSLGGTDGYTF.

This clonotype showed up many times. The chain carries TRBV25-1 and TRBJ1-5; D is unresolved. The CDR3 contains 14 residues. V gave up 3 bases and J gave up 3 bases, with 9 bases separating them. CDR1 and CDR2 from the germline V gene are MGHDK and SYGVNS. The CDR3 sequence: CASSDGRSNQPQHF. CDR3 DNA sequence: TGTGCCAGCAGTGACGGCAGGTCCAATCAGCCCCAGCATTTT.

This sequence joins TRBV24-1 and TRBJ1-1, with 7 bases matching TRBD1. Unmatched junction bases numbered 8, after V lost 9 bases and J lost 5 bases. Germline V gene data show CDR1 as KGHDR and CDR2 as SFDVKD. The CDR3 has 13 residues. Here the CDR3 reads CATSQGFGTEAFF. The DNA for the CDR3 is TGTGCCACCTCACAGGGGTTTGGGACTGAAGCTTTCTTT.

As concerns this clonotype: One end of the junction is discordant with germline, which a read error may explain. The chain uses TRBV5-1 and TRBJ1-2; possibly TRBD1 for D (6 bases). CDR3 length equals 14 residues. Germline lookup yields CDR1 SGHRS and CDR2 YFSETQ. Written as DNA, the CDR3 is TGCGCCAGCAGCTTTCAACAGGGATACTACGGCTACGCCTTC. Protein product: CASSFQQGYYGYAF.

The chain is built from TRBV20-1 and TRBJ1-4, with D unresolved. Trimming shortened V by 6 bases and J by 8 bases, and 13 bases separated the two germline ends. In germline, CDR1 is DFQATT, CDR2 SNEGSKA (reference sequence). CDR3 length: 12 amino acids. CDR3 nucleotide sequence: TGCAGTGCAGCGGGTCGAGGCGAAAAACTGTTTTTT. It yields the protein CSAAGRGEKLFF.

J is TRBJ2-2 and V is TRBV20-1, with 9 bases fitting TRBD2. Germline trimming cut 6 bases from V and 6 bases from J; bases unmatched to any gene: 11. CDR1 DFQATT and CDR2 SNEGSKA come from the germline V gene (reference sequence). The CDR3 covers 15 residues. CDR3 protein: CSARPGTSLAGELFF. Written as DNA, the CDR3 is TGCAGTGCCAGACCCGGGACTAGCTTAGCCGGGGAGCTGTTTTTT.

In this sample, this clonotype is medium-sized (0.01 to 0.1%). This chain connects TRBV5-1 to TRBJ1-5; 11 positions agree with TRBD1. The CDR3 is made up of 16 amino acids. Germline CDR1 and CDR2: SGHRS and YFSETQ. The junction had 9 bases not matched to a gene; V was cut back by 4 bases and J by 6 bases. Written as DNA, the CDR3 is TGCGCCAGCAGCGCCGGGTCCGGGACAGGGGGTCAGCCCCAGCATTTT. It codes for CASSAGSGTGGQPQHF.

There are many counts of this clonotype. The V call is TRBV12-3 or TRBV12-4, the J call TRBJ1-6; D remains ambiguous. The CDR3 loop spans 13 amino acids. V gave up 6 bases and J gave up 8 bases, with 11 bases separating them. As DNA, the CDR3 is TGTGCCAGCAGCTTGTACGGGGATTCACCCCTCCACTTT. Its protein is CASSLYGDSPLHF.

This clonotype was counted between two and nine times. The rearrangement links TRBV20-1 to TRBJ1-6; D remains unclear. This CDR3 is 8 amino acids long. CDR1 is DFQATT, CDR2 SNEGSKA, per germline (reference sequence). The CDR3 nucleotides read TGCGCTAATTCACCCCTCCACTTT. Protein product: CANSPLHF.

The V call is TRBV11-3, the J call TRBJ1-3; TRBD1 matches 8 bases. From germline, CDR1 is SGHNT and CDR2 YENEEA. The trim removed 2 bases at V and 0 bases at J, leaving 3 bases unmatched. This CDR3 contains 16 residues. DNA of the CDR3: TGTGCCAGCAGCTTATATACAGGGGGCTCTGGAAACACCATATATTTT. Its translation: CASSLYTGGSGNTIYF.

DNA of the CDR3: TGTGCCACCAGTGACCATTCTCCGGGTGCACTAGATACGCAGTATTTT. Its translation: CATSDHSPGALDTQYF. The chain combines TRBV24-1 with TRBJ2-3; no reliable D call. CDR3 length: 16 amino acids. Germline V gives CDR1 KGHDR, CDR2 SFDVKD. V was trimmed by 4 bases and J by 5 bases, leaving 18 bases between them.

Ten or more counts support this clonotype. V is TRBV7-2 and J is TRBJ2-7, with D possibly called TRBD1 or TRBD2 (5 bases each). This CDR3 is 14 amino acids long. The ends were cut back, 8 bases at V and 5 bases at J, with 19 bases in the middle. Germline loops: CDR1 SGHTA, CDR2 FQGNSA. CDR3 amino acids: CASARDAQPHEQYF. The CDR3 DNA reads as TGTGCCAGCGCAAGGGACGCACAACCGCACGAGCAGTACTTC.

This clonotype was picked up one time. The chain is built from TRBV12-3 or TRBV12-4 and TRBJ2-1; possible D gene TRBD1, 7 bases. Trimming removed 0 bases from V and 8 bases from J, with 17 bases in between. The CDR3 totals 16 residues. CDR3 sequence reads: CASSLAGGGQGDEQFF. Here the CDR3 DNA reads TGTGCCAGCAGTTTAGCAGGAGGAGGGCAGGGGGATGAGCAGTTCTTC.

This chain uses TRBV19 with TRBJ1-6; perhaps TRBD1 as D (5 bases). V was shortened by 8 bases and J by 5 bases, with 13 bases between the two germline ends. The CDR3 loop spans 14 amino acids. CDR1 is LNHDA and CDR2 is SQIVND in the germline V gene (reference sequence). The CDR3 protein is CASDAGTNNSPLHF. CDR3 DNA: TGTGCCAGTGACGCCGGGACTAATAATTCACCCCTCCACTTT.

This clonotype was counted at least ten times. The V and J genes are TRBV19 and TRBJ1-3, with 8 bases fitting TRBD1. J gave up 4 bases and V 7 bases, and 9 bases lay outside the gene matches. CDR3 length: 15 amino acids. Germline V lookup: CDR1 LNHDA, CDR2 SQIVND (reference sequence). The CDR3 bases are TGTGCCAGTACCTCCCTCGGGACAGGAGGAAACACCATATATTTT. Translated, it gives CASTSLGTGGNTIYF.

The sample holds a few counts of this clonotype. Relative to the germline gene, one junction end is altered; a read error may explain this. The chain joins TRBV5-1 to TRBJ2-3; 14 bases map to TRBD2. Looked up from germline, CDR1 is SGHRS and CDR2 is YFSETQ. The CDR3 has 17 residues. CDR3 nucleotides: TGCGCCAGCAGCCGACTAGCGGGAGGGATGCGCGCAGATACGCAGTGTTTT. Translating gives CASSRLAGGMRADTQCF.

CDR3 DNA: TGCGCCAGCATGAGCGGGACGAACACCGGGGAGCTGTTTTTT. This sequence encodes CASMSGTNTGELFF. The chain combines TRBV10-2 with TRBJ2-2, with TRBD2 matching 7 bases. CDR3 length equals 14 residues. Trimming removed 7 bases from V and 0 bases from J; junction bases left unmatched: 2. Germline V gene sequence: CDR1 WSHSY, CDR2 SAAADI.

Details on this clonotype: A much larger clone differs from this one at a single base, so this may be a read error. The V and J genes are TRBV4-1 and TRBJ2-1, with 12 bases lining up with TRBD1. This CDR3 has 14 amino acids. CDR1 and CDR2 from the germline V gene are MGHRA and YSYEKL. The CDR3 here is CASSQGQGANGQFF. CDR3 coding DNA: TGCGCCAGCAGCCAGGGACAGGGGGCCAATGGGCAGTTCTTC.

This clonotype was seen many times. The chain combines TRBV2 with TRBJ2-5, with a possible D match to TRBD2 (6 bases). Trimming took off 0 bases at V and 5 bases at J, with 13 bases between the two ends. Germline lookup yields CDR1 SNHLY and CDR2 FYNNEI. The CDR3 has 15 amino acids. The CDR3 DNA reads as TGTGCCAGCAGTGAAGCGGGAGGATCAGGGGAGACCCAGTACTTC. Its protein product is CASSEAGGSGETQYF.

This clonotype was observed many times. The J gene is TRBJ2-7, the V gene TRBV18, with D tentatively TRBD1 or TRBD2 (5 bases each). CDR3 length: 15 amino acids. Looked up from germline, CDR1 is KGHSH and CDR2 is LQKENI. Trimming cost V 5 bases and J 7 bases, with 21 bases left between them. Here the CDR3 DNA reads TGTGCCAGCTCAACGGGGCAGGTTGGTATAGAAGAGCAGTACTTC. Translating it yields CASSTGQVGIEEQYF.

The chain uses TRBV19 and TRBJ2-3; TRBD1 matches at 9 bases. With V trimmed by 5 bases and J by 10 bases, 10 bases remained unmatched. CDR1 LNHDA and CDR2 SQIVND come from the germline V gene (reference sequence). The CDR3 has 14 residues. The CDR3 reads CASSEQDRGIAQYF. The CDR3 DNA follows: TGTGCCAGTAGTGAGCAGGACAGGGGAATTGCGCAGTATTTT.

Here the CDR3 DNA reads TGTGCCAGCAGCTTAGGTCGGGGGACCAGCAATTCACCCCTCCACTTT. Its translation is CASSLGRGTSNSPLHF. The chain recombines TRBV7-8 with TRBJ1-6; a possible D gene is TRBD1 (5 bases). Trimming took 1 base from V and 7 from J, leaving 14 bases between them. This CDR3 contains 16 residues. Germline values: CDR1 SGHVS, CDR2 FQNEAQ.

Only one count was recorded for this clonotype. V and J are TRBV20-1 and TRBJ2-1; the match to TRBD2 covers 16 bases. V lost 3 bases, J lost 10 bases, and 6 bases stayed unmatched. The germline gives CDR1 DFQATT, CDR2 SNEGSKA (reference sequence). The CDR3 extends over 15 amino acids. CDR3 nucleotide sequence: TGCAGTGCTAGTCTGGGACTAGCGGGAGGGAGGGAGCAGTTCTTC. Translation gives CSASLGLAGGREQFF.

The count of this clonotype is one. The CDR3 reads CATSRDKSRSTQYF. CDR3 coding DNA: TGTGCCACCAGCAGAGATAAATCGCGGTCGACGCAGTATTTT. V and J are TRBV15 and TRBJ2-3; D unclear. The germline V gene encodes CDR1 LNHNV and CDR2 YYDKDF (reference sequence). Deletions cut 0 bases from V and 9 bases from J, with 13 bases between. The CDR3 has 14 residues.

To note about this clonotype: A junction end diverges from the germline sequence, so it may reflect a read error. V gene TRBV30 combines with J gene TRBJ2-7; TRBD2 might be the D (5 bases). Germline CDR1 and CDR2: GTSNPN and SVGIG (reference sequence). This CDR3 spans 15 amino acids. In DNA form, the CDR3 reads TGTGCCTGGAGTGCACGGCAGCCGGCCACCGGGGAGCTGTACTTC. Protein sequence: CAWSARQPATGELYF.

With regard to this clonotype: The junction does not match germline at one end; this may be a read error. The chain uses TRBV20-1 and TRBJ2-1; D assignment may be TRBD1 or TRBD2 (6 bases each). CDR1 DFQATT and CDR2 SNEGSKA come from the germline V gene (reference sequence). The CDR3 is 13 amino acids. The CDR3 protein is CSARGGGPNAQFF. The CDR3 bases are TGCAGTGCTAGAGGTGGGGGGCCGAATGCGCAGTTCTTC.

In its sample, this clonotype was seen many times. The genes are TRBV2 and TRBJ1-5; D not resolved. This CDR3 has 13 amino acids. Germline CDR1 SNHLY, CDR2 FYNNEI. Trimming stripped 4 bases from V and 1 base from J, with 5 bases between. The CDR3 spells CASSVKSNQPQHF. CDR3 bases: TGTGCCAGCAGTGTTAAGAGCAATCAGCCCCAGCATTTT.

The V call is TRBV29-1, the J call TRBJ2-3; 8 bases line up with TRBD1. Germline assignment: CDR1 SQVTM and CDR2 ANQGSEA. The junction had 5 bases not matched to a gene; V was cut back by 2 bases and J by 1 base. The CDR3 contains 15 residues. The CDR3 loop reads CSVELRGLGTDTQYF. The CDR3 nucleotides read TGCAGCGTTGAACTCAGGGGGCTAGGCACAGATACGCAGTATTTT.

A remark on this clonotype: One end of the junction varies from germline; a read error may be responsible. Here the CDR3 reads CAGSPSGAWGGYTF. The CDR3 region has the DNA TGTGCCGGCAGCCCATCAGGGGCCTGGGGTGGCTACACCTTC. The V call is TRBV5-6, the J call TRBJ1-2, with D perhaps matching TRBD1 (6 bases). The CDR3 is made up of 14 amino acids. From germline, CDR1 is SGHDT and CDR2 YYEEEE.

The chain couples TRBV5-1 to TRBJ2-2; 9 bases match TRBD1. Germline CDR1 SGHRS, CDR2 YFSETQ. V trimming: 0 bases; J trimming: 3 bases; junction bases outside the gene matches: 9. This CDR3 is 18 amino acids long. Here the CDR3 DNA reads TGCGCCAGCAGCTTGGAGACGGGACAGGGTTTGTACACCGGGGAGCTGTTTTTT. This codes for CASSLETGQGLYTGELFF.